Given below is one T cell receptor (beta chain) in context. In this sample, this clonotype turned up many times. The clone's antigen remains unknown. Per-base quality was not reported, and no clone a single base away is much larger than it. The method was 5' RACE. The listed sequencing device is Illumina HiSeq 2000. A universal primer binding site was introduced by template switching, and a unique molecular identifier was present in the final cDNA, enabling accurate counting of TCR cDNA molecules. Specific primers in the conserved constant-segment region were used to synthesize first-strand cDNA for the TCR alpha and beta chains. To control for contamination, every cDNA library was double barcoded, receiving both a SMART-Mk sample barcode and Illumina barcodes. TruSeq adapter sequences along with Illumina sample barcodes were introduced in two successive PCR steps. The TCR alpha and beta cDNA libraries were sequenced on the Illumina HiSeq platform using custom primers. In the source study's methods: MiGEC processed the raw reads to extract unique molecular identifiers, while MiXCR was used to determine the CDR3 positions. For each individual, recombination models were inferred using an EM algorithm with the repgenHMM and IGoR tools. The tcR package in R was used for shared clonotype analysis, with sharing normalized by the product of cloneset sizes. To study raw recombination without the effects of thymic and clonal selection, out-of-frame nonproductive sequences were analyzed. The public reads were reanalyzed by TCRdb: fastp trimming at Q25, MiXCR alignment, in-frame beta chains only. A single entry per CDR3 protein holds the most common genes and DNA from its merged rows. TCRdb's processing, not the authors', yielded these V and J calls. The table for this sample lists fewer than 350,000 distinct CDR3 sequences; about 8% of them were counted only once. The ten biggest clones cover roughly 2% of the sample.

The data were taken from a study of identical twins (dated by TCRdb to about 2016). Context from the whole study: TCR alpha and beta repertoires from monozygotic twins, unrelated adults of various ages and cord blood were deep-sequenced to test whether fetal clonotypes persist. To rule out contamination, replicate twin experiments were performed at different times with different library preparation protocols.

Only healthy Caucasian donors were included. Three pairs of female monozygotic twins, all aged 18 to 29 years, were included in the twin cohort. Miltenyi CD45RO+ enrichment and human naive T-cell isolation kits were used to isolate memory (CD45RO+) and naive T cells from PBMC. Broad study findings and their caveats: Out-of-frame TCR alpha sequences shared between twins showed an excess of low generation-probability sequences compared with coincidental sharing between unrelated individuals. Because the same donors could not be followed over many years, conclusions were based on cross-sectional statistical analysis. Excess twin sharing in beta out-of-frame sequences was weaker because fewer shared sequences lowered the signal-to-noise ratio. Recombination models systematically underestimated out-of-frame TCR alpha sharing in monozygotic twins but agreed with sharing between unrelated individuals. Invariant T cells such as MAIT and iNKT could partly confound zero-insertion analyses, although diverse VJ usage argued against such confounding for most clonotypes. Fewer insertions were carried by abundant cord blood beta clonotypes, a similar but weaker trend appeared in young adult naive repertoires, and no such trend appeared in memory repertoires.

Reading from cysteine to phenylalanine, the CDR3 counts 12 amino acids. The only DNA kept is the CDR3, 36 bases in frame from the first base. At the junction V is shortened by 7 bases and J by 7 bases, with 14 bases in between. These data also featured in a second study, about yellow fever vaccine responses in identical twins. From the second report: The authors reported that the T cell response to vaccination in identical twins appeared partly convergent and partly personalized. The study precisely tracked vaccine-responding T cell clones in identical twins.

The source of this sequence is a young woman in good health. Sequenced sample: memory (CD45RO+) T cells sorted from blood. This sample's cell subset or site label indicates: CD45RO+ enriched T cells. Rearrangement joined TRBV12-3 or TRBV12-4 to TRBJ2-7, with the D gene too uncertain to name. The CDR3: CASTEGREEQYF. The nucleotide sequence reads as follows: TGTGCCAGCACCGAAGGAAGGGAAGAGCAGTACTTC.